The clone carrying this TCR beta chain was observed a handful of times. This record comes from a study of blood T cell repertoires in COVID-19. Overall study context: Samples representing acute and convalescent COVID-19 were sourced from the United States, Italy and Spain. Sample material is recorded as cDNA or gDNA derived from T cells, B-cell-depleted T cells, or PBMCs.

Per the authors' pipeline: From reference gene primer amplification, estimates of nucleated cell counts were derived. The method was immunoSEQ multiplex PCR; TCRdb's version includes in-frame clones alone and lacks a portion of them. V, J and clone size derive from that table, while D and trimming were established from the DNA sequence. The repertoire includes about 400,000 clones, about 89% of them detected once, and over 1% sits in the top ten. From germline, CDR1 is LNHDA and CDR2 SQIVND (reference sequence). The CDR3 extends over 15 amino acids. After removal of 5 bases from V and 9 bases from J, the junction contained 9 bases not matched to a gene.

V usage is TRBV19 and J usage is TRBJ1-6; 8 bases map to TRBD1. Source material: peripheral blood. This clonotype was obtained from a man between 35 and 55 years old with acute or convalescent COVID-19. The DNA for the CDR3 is TGTGCCAGTAGTGCGTTGACAGGGGCTGCTTCACCCCTCCACTTT. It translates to CASSALTGAASPLHF.